This T cell receptor (beta chain) emerged from a study of blood T cell repertoires in COVID-19. Study overall: Material from acute and convalescent COVID-19 was sourced from the United States, Italy and Spain.

J gave up 1 base and V 0 bases, and 5 bases lay outside the gene matches. The length of the CDR3 is 16 residues. Germline CDR1 reads SGHRS; CDR2 reads YFSETQ. TCRdb's copy holds only in-frame clones and misses some; the assay was immunoSEQ multiplex PCR. The data contain 300,000 to 350,000 clones, roughly nine tenths of them singletons. The source material was peripheral blood. The source of this sequence is a woman aged 25 to 45 with COVID-19, enrolled during active disease. The chain links TRBV5-1 to TRBJ2-3; 7 positions match TRBD1. This CDR3 is CASSLEGGPGTDTQYF. CDR3 sequence (DNA): TGCGCCAGCAGCTTGGAAGGGGGCCCCGGCACAGATACGCAGTATTTT. The full variable domain, in which reference TRBV5-1 and TRBJ2-3 provide the parts outside the CDR3, is KAGVTQTPRYLIKTRGQQVTLSCSPISGHRSVSWYQQTPGQGLQFLFEYFSETQRNKGNFPGRFSGRQFSNSRSEMNVSTLELGDSALYLCASSLEGGPGTDTQYFGPGTRLTVL.